This T cell receptor (beta chain) stems from a study of blood T cell repertoires in COVID-19. There are 15 residues in the CDR3. CDR1 and CDR2 from the germline V gene are SGHDT and YYEEEE. V was clipped by 3 bases and J by 6 bases; unmatched bases: 8. Here immunoSEQ multiplex PCR was the method, and the copy in TCRdb shows in-frame clones only, minus some. In the table there are about 150,000 clones, 79% of which are singletons. The source is a woman aged 70-85 years in a cohort exposed to, infected with or recovered from COVID-19 (not recorded which). Specimen: PBMCs or T cells enriched from blood (not recorded which). The gene calls are TRBV5-6 and TRBJ1-4; 7 bases map to TRBD1. CDR3 sequence: CASSSLRDRHEKLFF. CDR3 nucleotide sequence: TGTGCCAGCAGCTCTCTCCGGGACAGACATGAAAAACTGTTTTTT.